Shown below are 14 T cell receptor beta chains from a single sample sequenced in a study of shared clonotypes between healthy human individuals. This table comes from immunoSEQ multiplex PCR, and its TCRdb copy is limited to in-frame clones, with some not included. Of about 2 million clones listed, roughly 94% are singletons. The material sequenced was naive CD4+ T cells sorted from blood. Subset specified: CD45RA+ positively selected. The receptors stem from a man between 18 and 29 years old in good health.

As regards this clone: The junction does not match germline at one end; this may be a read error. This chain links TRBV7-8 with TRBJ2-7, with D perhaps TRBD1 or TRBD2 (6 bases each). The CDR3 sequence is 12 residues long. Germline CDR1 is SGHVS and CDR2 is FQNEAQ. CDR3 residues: CASSLNRGPGAF. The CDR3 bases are TGTGCCAGCAGCCTTAATAGGGGCCCGGGGGCCTTC. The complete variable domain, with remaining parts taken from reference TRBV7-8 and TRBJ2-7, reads GAGVSQSPRYKVAKRGQDVALRCDPISGHVSLFWYQQALGQGPEFLTYFQNEAQLDKSGLPSDRFFAERPEGSVSTLKIQRTQQEDSAVYLCASSLNRGPGAFGPGTRLTVT.

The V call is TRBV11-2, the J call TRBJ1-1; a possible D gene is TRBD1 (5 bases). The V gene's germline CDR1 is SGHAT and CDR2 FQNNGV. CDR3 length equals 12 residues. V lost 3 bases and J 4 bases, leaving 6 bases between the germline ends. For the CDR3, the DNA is TGTGCCAGCAGCTTCGGGGGCACTGAAGCTTTCTTT. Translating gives CASSFGGTEAFF.

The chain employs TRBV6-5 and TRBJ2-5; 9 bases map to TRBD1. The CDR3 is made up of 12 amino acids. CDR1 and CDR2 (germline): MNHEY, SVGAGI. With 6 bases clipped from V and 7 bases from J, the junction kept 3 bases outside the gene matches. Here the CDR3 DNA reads TGTGCCAGCAGGGGACAGGGCGGGACCCAGTACTTC. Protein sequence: CASRGQGGTQYF.

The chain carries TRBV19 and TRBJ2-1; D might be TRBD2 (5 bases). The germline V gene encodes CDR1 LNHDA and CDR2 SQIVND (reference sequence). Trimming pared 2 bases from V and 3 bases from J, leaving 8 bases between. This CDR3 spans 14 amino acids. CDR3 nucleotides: TGTGCCAGTAGTATATTCGGGGACTACAATGAGCAGTTCTTC. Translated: CASSIFGDYNEQFF.

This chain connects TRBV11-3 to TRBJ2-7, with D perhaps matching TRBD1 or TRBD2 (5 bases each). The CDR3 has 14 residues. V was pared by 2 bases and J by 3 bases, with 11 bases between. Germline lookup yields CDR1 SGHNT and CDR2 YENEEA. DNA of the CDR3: TGTGCCAGCAGCTTAAATGAGGGGAACTACGAGCAGTACTTC. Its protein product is CASSLNEGNYEQYF.

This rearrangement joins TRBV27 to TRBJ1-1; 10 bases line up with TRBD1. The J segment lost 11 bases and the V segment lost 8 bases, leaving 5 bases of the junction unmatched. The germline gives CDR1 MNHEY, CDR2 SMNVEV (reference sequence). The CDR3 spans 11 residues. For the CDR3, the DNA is TGTGCCAGCGAAGACAGGGGGCATGCTTTCTTT. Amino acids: CASEDRGHAFF.

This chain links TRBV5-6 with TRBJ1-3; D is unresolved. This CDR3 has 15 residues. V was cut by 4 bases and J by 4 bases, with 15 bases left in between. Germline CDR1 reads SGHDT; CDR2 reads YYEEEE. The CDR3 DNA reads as TGTGCCAGCAGCGCAAGTGGCGCGGGGGGAAACACCATATATTTT. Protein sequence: CASSASGAGGNTIYF.

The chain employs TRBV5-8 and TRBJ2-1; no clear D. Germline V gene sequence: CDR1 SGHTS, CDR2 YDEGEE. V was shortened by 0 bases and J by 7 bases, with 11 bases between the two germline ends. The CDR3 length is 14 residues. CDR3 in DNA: TGTGCCAGCAGCTTGGCCGTCTATATTAATGAGCAGTTCTTC. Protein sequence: CASSLAVYINEQFF.

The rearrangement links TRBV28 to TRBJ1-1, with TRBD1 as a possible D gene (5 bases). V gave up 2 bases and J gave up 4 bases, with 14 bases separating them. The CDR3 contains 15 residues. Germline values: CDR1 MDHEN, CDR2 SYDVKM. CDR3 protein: CASSLGGGGGTEAFF. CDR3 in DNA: TGTGCCAGCAGTTTAGGCGGGGGTGGCGGCACTGAAGCTTTCTTT.

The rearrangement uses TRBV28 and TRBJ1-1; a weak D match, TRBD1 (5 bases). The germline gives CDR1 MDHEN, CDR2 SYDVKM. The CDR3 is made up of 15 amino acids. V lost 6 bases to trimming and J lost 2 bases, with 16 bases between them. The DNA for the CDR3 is TGTGCCAGCAGCAGTGGGACTTTGGGAAACACTGAAGCTTTCTTT. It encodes CASSSGTLGNTEAFF.

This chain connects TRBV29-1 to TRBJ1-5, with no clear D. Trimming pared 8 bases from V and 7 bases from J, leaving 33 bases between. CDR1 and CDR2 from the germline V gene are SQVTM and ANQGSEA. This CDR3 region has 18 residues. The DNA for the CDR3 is TGCAGCCTCCCAAAGTCCCACATTTGGTTAGCTATCTGCCAGCCCCAGCATTTT. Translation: CSLPKSHIWLAICQPQHF.

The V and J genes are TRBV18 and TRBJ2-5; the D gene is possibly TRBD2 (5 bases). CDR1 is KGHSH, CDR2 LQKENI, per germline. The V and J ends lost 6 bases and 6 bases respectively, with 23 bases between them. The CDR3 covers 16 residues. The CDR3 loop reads CASSPGVDGEGKTQYF. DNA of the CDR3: TGTGCCAGCTCCCCCGGGGTCGATGGGGAAGGAAAGACCCAGTACTTC.

CDR3 region: CASSFPLNTGELFF. The CDR3 coding sequence is TGTGCCAGCAGTTTTCCACTGAACACCGGGGAGCTGTTTTTT. V usage is TRBV6-6 and J usage is TRBJ2-2; D uncertain. The CDR3 loop spans 14 amino acids. Trimming left V 4 bases short and J 1 base short, with 7 bases between. In germline, CDR1 is MNHNY, CDR2 SVGAGI (reference sequence).

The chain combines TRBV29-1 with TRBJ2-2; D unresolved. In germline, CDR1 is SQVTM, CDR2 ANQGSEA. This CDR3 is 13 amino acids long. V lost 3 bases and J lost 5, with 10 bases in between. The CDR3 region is CSVDAGWTGELFF. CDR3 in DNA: TGCAGCGTTGATGCAGGATGGACCGGGGAGCTGTTTTTT.